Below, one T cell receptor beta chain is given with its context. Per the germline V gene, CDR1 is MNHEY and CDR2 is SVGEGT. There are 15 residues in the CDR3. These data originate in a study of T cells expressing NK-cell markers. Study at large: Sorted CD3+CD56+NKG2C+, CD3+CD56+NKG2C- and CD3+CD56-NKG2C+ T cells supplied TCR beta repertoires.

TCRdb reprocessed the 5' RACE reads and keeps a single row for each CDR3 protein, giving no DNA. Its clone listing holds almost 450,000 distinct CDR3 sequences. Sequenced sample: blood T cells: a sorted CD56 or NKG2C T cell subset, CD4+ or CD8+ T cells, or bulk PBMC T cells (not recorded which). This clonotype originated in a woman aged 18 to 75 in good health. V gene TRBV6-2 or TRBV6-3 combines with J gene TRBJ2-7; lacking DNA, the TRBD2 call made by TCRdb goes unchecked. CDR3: CASSYSGSGSDEQYF.